Sequencing of this T cell receptor beta chain was carried out in a study of molecular identifiers for immune sequencing clone quantification. Study-level background: RNA from approximately 20,000 or 100,000 naive CD8 cells was split five ways in replicates, with four sequenced. Study-level points and caveats: Single-cell amounts of spiked Jurkat TCR RNA were reportedly detectable among about a million naive cells.

The CDR3 extends over 14 amino acids. Germline V gene sequence: CDR1 MNHNS, CDR2 SASEGT. In the sort, naive CD8 T cells were defined as CD8+CD4-CCR7+CD45RA+. In regard to this clonotype: Its antigen is as yet unknown. At one of its ends the junction is not consistent with the germline gene, which may arise from a read error.

It was with previously described methods and listed TCR primers that bulk TCR libraries were made. TCRdb re-called the PCR reads with MiXCR, one entry per CDR3 protein. Of hundreds of thousands of distinct CDR3 sequences in the sample, about 25% were seen once. The chain has TRBV6-1 and TRBJ2-2; possibly TRBD1 or TRBD2 for D (5 bases each). This receptor was obtained from a human donor in good health. Some libraries in this study had Jurkat cell RNA spiked in. What was sequenced was naive CD8+ T cells from blood, with Jurkat cell RNA spiked in. As to subset: FACS-sorted CD8+CD4-CCR7+CD45RA+ naive T cells. Written as DNA, the CDR3 is TGTGCCAGTGCTACAGGCCCGAACACCGGGGTGCTGTTTTTT. Protein sequence: CASATGPNTGVLFF.